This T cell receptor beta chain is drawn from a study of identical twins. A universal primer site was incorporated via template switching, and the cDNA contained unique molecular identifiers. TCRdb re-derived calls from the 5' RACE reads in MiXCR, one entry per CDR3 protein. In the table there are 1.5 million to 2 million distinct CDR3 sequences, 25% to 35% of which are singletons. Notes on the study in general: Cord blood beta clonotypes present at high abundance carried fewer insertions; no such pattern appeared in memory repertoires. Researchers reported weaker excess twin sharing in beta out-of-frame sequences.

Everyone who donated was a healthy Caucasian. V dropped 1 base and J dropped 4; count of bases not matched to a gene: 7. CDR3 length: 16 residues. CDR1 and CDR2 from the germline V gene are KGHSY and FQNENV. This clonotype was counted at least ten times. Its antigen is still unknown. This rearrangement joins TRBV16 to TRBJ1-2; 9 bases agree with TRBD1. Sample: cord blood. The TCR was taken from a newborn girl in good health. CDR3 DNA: TGTGCCAGCAGCCAATTCGGGGACAGGGTATCCTATGGCTACACCTTC. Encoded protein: CASSQFGDRVSYGYTF.